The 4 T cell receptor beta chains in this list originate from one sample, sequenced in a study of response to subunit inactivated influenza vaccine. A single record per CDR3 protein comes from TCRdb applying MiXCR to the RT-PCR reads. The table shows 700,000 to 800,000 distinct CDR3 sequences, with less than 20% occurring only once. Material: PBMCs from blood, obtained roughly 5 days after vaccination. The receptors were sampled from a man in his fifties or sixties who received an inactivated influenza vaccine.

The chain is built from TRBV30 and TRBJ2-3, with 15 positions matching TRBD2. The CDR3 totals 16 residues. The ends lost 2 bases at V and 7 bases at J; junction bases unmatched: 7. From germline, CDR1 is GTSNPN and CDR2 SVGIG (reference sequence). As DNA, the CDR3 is TGTGCCTGGAGTACCGGACTAGCGGGAGGGCTTAATACGCAGTATTTT. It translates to CAWSTGLAGGLNTQYF.

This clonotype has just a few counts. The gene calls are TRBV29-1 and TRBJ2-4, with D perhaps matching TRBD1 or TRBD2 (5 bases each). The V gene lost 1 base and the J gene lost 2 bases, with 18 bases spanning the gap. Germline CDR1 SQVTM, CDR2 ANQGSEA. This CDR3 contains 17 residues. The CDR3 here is CSVEAGPRLSSKNIQYF. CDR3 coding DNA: TGCAGCGTTGAAGCGGGACCGAGGCTTTCTTCCAAAAACATTCAGTACTTC.

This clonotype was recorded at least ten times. CDR3 in amino acids: CASSSGLDNSPLHF. Here the CDR3 DNA reads TGTGCCAGCAGCTCTGGACTGGATAATTCACCCCTCCACTTT. The J gene is TRBJ1-6, the V gene TRBV7-2; D gene unclear. Trimming removed 4 bases at V and 5 bases at J, with 9 bases between. This CDR3 is built from 14 residues. Germline V gene lookup returns CDR1 SGHTA and CDR2 FQGNSA. Filled out from reference TRBV7-2 and TRBJ1-6, the complete variable domain reads GAGVSQSPSNKVTEKGKDVELRCDPISGHTALYWYRQSLGQGLEFLIYFQGNSAPDKSGLPSDRFSAERTGGSVSTLTIQRTQQEDSAVYLCASSSGLDNSPLHFGNGTRLTVT.

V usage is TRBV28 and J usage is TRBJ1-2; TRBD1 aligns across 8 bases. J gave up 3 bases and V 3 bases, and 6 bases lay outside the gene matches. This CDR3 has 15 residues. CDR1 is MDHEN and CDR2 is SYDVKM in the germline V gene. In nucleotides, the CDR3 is TGTGCCAGCAGTTTCGGGGACAGGAGACACTATGGCTACACCTTC. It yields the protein CASSFGDRRHYGYTF.